Listed below are T cell receptor beta chains from one sample, sequenced in a study of long-term antiretroviral therapy in people with HIV. Sequencing used immunoSEQ multiplex PCR; TCRdb keeps in-frame clones, though not all of them. There are more than 10,000 clones in the sample; 77% occur only once, and more than 15% lies in the top ten. Sequenced material: unsorted PBMCs, taken 0.5 years before starting antiretroviral therapy. The receptors were gathered from a woman between 35 and 50 years old with HIV. The conserved cysteine and the conserved F or W are not part of the CDR3 here. The size of a clone is reported for some rows only, either as once, few or many, or as a class for expanded clones.

CDR3 length	clone size	J gene	V gene	CDR3 protein
14	NA	TRBJ2-3	TRBV7-6	ASSSVTRLGTDTQY
12	NA	TRBJ1-2	TRBV5-1	ASRQGAYGYGYT
14	NA	TRBJ2-4	TRBV5-1	ASSLGAGVTKNIQY
11	NA	TRBJ1-5	TRBV9	ASSESVSQPQH
11	NA	TRBJ1-1	TRBV18	ASSLERQRGAF
12	NA	TRBJ1-5	TRBV29-1	SVEEGQSNQPQH
12	NA	TRBJ2-7	TRBV7-9	ASSLGSAAYEQY
13	NA	TRBJ1-1	TRBV7-2	ASSPNMGGTTEAF
11	few	TRBJ1-6	TRBV2	ASSEQGNSPLH
15	NA	TRBJ1-2	TRBV6-9	ASTLPRPRVWGEGYT
11	NA	TRBJ1-5	TRBV5-6	ASSSEADQPQH
13	few	TRBJ2-7	TRBV7-9	ASSALRDRGYEQY
10	few	TRBJ1-1	TRBV19	ASSGGNTEAF
10	NA	TRBJ1-2	TRBV19	ASARDLDGYT
11	NA	TRBJ2-1	TRBV30	AWSRINPNEQF
12	NA	TRBJ2-5	TRBV6-5	ASSLKGLAETQY
13	NA	TRBJ2-7	TRBV4-2	ASSLSGQETYEQY
10	NA	TRBJ1-5	TRBV27	ASSRTNQPQH
11	once	TRBJ2-7	TRBV6-5	ASSLTVHYEQY
13	NA	TRBJ2-7	TRBV6-5	ASSLAGGDTYEQY
12	NA	TRBJ1-4	TRBV4-3	ASSHDRGREKLF
13	NA	TRBJ2-2	TRBV30	AWSSGGIYTGELF
13	NA	TRBJ2-5	TRBV18	ASSPGRTTQETQY